These T cell receptor beta chains were read from a single sample in a study of blood T cell repertoires in COVID-19. Profiling relied on immunoSEQ multiplex PCR, and the TCRdb table lists in-frame clones only, not all of them. The sample holds roughly 180,000 clones, 60% to 85% seen once. The sequencing input was peripheral blood. The receptor set was obtained from a woman aged 55-69 years with COVID-19, enrolled during active disease. CDR3s include the opening cysteine and the closing phenylalanine or tryptophan. The D gene is left open where the match is weak. Clone size is given for some rows only: seen once, a few or many times, or a class if the clone is expanded.

clone_size	d_call	v_call	cdr3_length	j_call	cdr3_aa	cdr3_nt
few	NA	TRBV5-6	14	TRBJ1-2	CASSPEFGTFIYTF	TGTGCCAGCAGCCCGGAGTTTGGGACTTTTATCTACACCTTC
few	NA	TRBV9	14	TRBJ1-3	CASSVGLTGNTIYF	TGTGCCAGCAGCGTCGGACTAACCGGAAACACCATATATTTT
NA	TRBD1	TRBV19	14	TRBJ2-1	CASKRQGSYNEQFF	TGTGCCAGTAAACGACAGGGATCCTACAATGAGCAGTTCTTC
NA	NA	TRBV7-2	14	TRBJ1-4	CASSLRGGGEKLFF	TGTGCCAGCAGCTTGAGGGGAGGGGGTGAAAAACTGTTTTTT
NA	NA	TRBV20-1	16	TRBJ1-1	CSASRFRGDMNTEAFF	TGCAGTGCTAGTCGGTTTAGGGGCGATATGAACACTGAAGCTTTCTTT
NA	TRBD2	TRBV6-6	17	TRBJ2-2	CASSRTSGGYNTGELFF	TGTGCCAGCAGTCGGACTAGCGGGGGGTATAACACCGGGGAGCTGTTTTTT
NA	NA	TRBV7-3	13	TRBJ2-2	CASSLGSMGELFF	TGTGCCAGCAGCCTCGGGAGTATGGGGGAGCTGTTTTTT
NA	TRBD1	TRBV9	14	TRBJ2-7	CASSVGGQGYEQYF	TGTGCCAGCAGCGTAGGGGGACAGGGTTACGAGCAGTACTTC
NA	NA	TRBV7-6	18	TRBJ2-6	CASSSHRVSAAGANVLTF	TGTGCCAGCAGCTCCCACAGGGTATCTGCGGCTGGGGCCAACGTCCTGACTTTC
once	NA	TRBV6-1	14	TRBJ1-1	CASSEALRYTEAFF	TGTGCCAGCAGTGAAGCGCTCCGGTACACTGAAGCTTTCTTT
once	TRBD2	TRBV11-2	15	TRBJ2-3	CASSRLAGGPDTQYF	TGTGCCAGCAGCCGACTAGCGGGGGGGCCAGATACGCAGTATTTT
once	NA	TRBV3-1/TRBV3-2	13	TRBJ1-1	CASSLTRGTEAFF	TGTGCCAGCAGCTTAACCCGGGGCACTGAAGCTTTCTTT
NA	TRBD2	TRBV7-2	14	TRBJ2-3	CASSWREGGDTQYF	TGTGCCAGCAGCTGGCGGGAGGGGGGCGATACGCAGTATTTT
NA	NA	TRBV11-3	15	TRBJ2-1	CASSLGRSGYNEQFF	TGTGCCAGCAGCCTAGGCCGGTCCGGCTACAATGAGCAGTTCTTC
NA	NA	TRBV6-1	15	TRBJ1-2	CASSEAGGVGYGYTF	TGTGCCAGCAGTGAAGCGGGAGGGGTTGGCTATGGCTACACCTTC
NA	NA	TRBV5-1	15	TRBJ2-3	CASSFQGGNTDTQYF	TGCGCCAGCAGCTTCCAGGGGGGTAACACAGATACGCAGTATTTT
NA	NA	TRBV11-1	15	TRBJ2-7	CASSGGSTSTYEQYF	TGTGCCAGCAGCGGAGGCTCGACGTCCACCTACGAGCAGTACTTC
NA	TRBD1	TRBV19	16	TRBJ2-6	CASRDRSTSGANVLTF	TGTGCCAGTCGGGACAGGTCGACCTCTGGGGCCAACGTCCTGACTTTC
NA	TRBD2	TRBV2	15	TRBJ2-4	CATRGGGQAKNIQYF	TGTGCCACCCGCGGGGGGGGGCAGGCCAAAAACATTCAGTACTTC
NA	TRBD1	TRBV6-5	13	TRBJ1-1	CASSQTGATEAFF	TGTGCCAGCAGTCAGACAGGGGCCACTGAAGCTTTCTTT
many	TRBD1	TRBV7-2	15	TRBJ1-5	CASSLAGGASQPQHF	TGTGCCAGCAGCTTAGCAGGGGGCGCCAGTCAGCCCCAGCATTTT
few	NA	TRBV18	15	TRBJ1-5	CASSNTGTSNQPQHF	TGTGCCAGCTCCAACACAGGAACTAGCAATCAGCCCCAGCATTTT
NA	TRBD2	TRBV30	14	TRBJ2-1	CARALAGGGNEQFF	TGTGCCCGCGCCCTAGCGGGAGGCGGGAATGAGCAGTTCTTC
once	TRBD1	TRBV15	14	TRBJ1-1	CATSSQQGDTEAFF	TGTGCCACCAGCAGCCAACAGGGGGACACTGAAGCTTTCTTT
NA	TRBD2	TRBV28	16	TRBJ2-5	CASSSRLAGGRETQYF	TGTGCCAGCAGTTCGCGACTAGCGGGGGGGCGAGAGACCCAGTACTTC
NA	NA	TRBV6-2/TRBV6-3	18	TRBJ2-3	CASSLHGQGPPRTDTQYF	TGTGCCAGCAGTCTCCACGGCCAGGGGCCACCACGCACAGATACGCAGTATTTT
few	TRBD1	TRBV27	15	TRBJ1-1	CASRPQDRSRTEAFF	TGTGCCAGCAGACCCCAGGACAGGAGTCGCACTGAAGCTTTCTTT
NA	NA	TRBV6-5	14	TRBJ1-4	CASSYRESREKLFF	TGTGCCAGCAGCTACAGGGAGAGTAGAGAAAAACTGTTTTTT
NA	TRBD1	TRBV6-2/TRBV6-3	16	TRBJ1-1	CASSYSAGGLNTEAFF	TGTGCCAGCAGTTACTCTGCAGGGGGTTTGAACACTGAAGCTTTCTTT
NA	TRBD2	TRBV19	19	TRBJ2-5	CASSIGLAGTWPSQETQYF	TGTGCCAGTAGTATAGGACTAGCGGGGACCTGGCCTTCCCAAGAGACCCAGTACTTC
few	NA	TRBV7-9	12	TRBJ2-2	CASSFSTGELFF	TGTGCCAGCAGCTTTTCAACCGGGGAGCTGTTTTTT
NA	TRBD1	TRBV19	15	TRBJ1-1	CASSRDRGGNTEAFF	TGTGCCAGTAGTCGGGACAGGGGAGGAAACACTGAAGCTTTCTTT
NA	NA	TRBV5-1	13	TRBJ1-5	CASSPEGNQPQHF	TGCGCCAGCAGCCCGGAGGGGAATCAGCCCCAGCATTTT
NA	NA	TRBV20-1	20	TRBJ1-2	CSASKDLPTLGHVGDYGYTF	TGCAGTGCTAGTAAGGACCTCCCAACTCTGGGACACGTGGGGGACTATGGCTACACCTTC
NA	NA	TRBV2	11	TRBJ2-5	CASYREETQYF	TGTGCCAGTTACAGGGAAGAGACCCAGTACTTC
many	TRBD2	TRBV28	15	TRBJ2-1	CASSLYGGYYNEQFF	TGTGCCAGCAGTTTATACGGGGGGTACTACAATGAGCAGTTCTTC
NA	TRBD2	TRBV7-8	15	TRBJ2-1	CASSPQRDSYNEQFF	TGTGCCAGCAGCCCCCAGCGGGACTCCTACAATGAGCAGTTCTTC
NA	NA	TRBV7-2	13	TRBJ2-3	CASSLFFEDTQYF	TGTGCCAGCAGCTTATTCTTTGAGGATACGCAGTATTTT
NA	NA	TRBV7-3	13	TRBJ1-1	CASSLEGNTEAFF	TGTGCCAGCAGCTTAGAGGGGAACACTGAAGCTTTCTTT
NA	TRBD1	TRBV7-9	17	TRBJ2-3	CASSFRNAGTGTDTQYF	TGTGCCAGCAGCTTCCGAAACGCCGGGACAGGGACAGATACGCAGTATTTT
few	TRBD2	TRBV3-1/TRBV3-2	15	TRBJ2-5	CASSHSSGRQETQYF	TGTGCCAGCAGTCACTCTAGCGGGAGACAAGAGACCCAGTACTTC
once	NA	TRBV10-3	12	TRBJ2-1	CAISRGRNEQFF	TGTGCCATCAGTCGGGGGAGGAATGAGCAGTTCTTC